The source of this T cell receptor (beta chain) is a study of identical twins. Via MiXCR, TCRdb re-called the 5' RACE reads, giving one row per CDR3 protein. The repertoire holds 450,000 or so distinct CDR3 sequences, about 24% seen once, with over 2.5% in the top ten. This clonotype was observed many times. Germline lookup yields CDR1 SQVTM and CDR2 ANQGSEA. Trimming cost V 7 bases and J 5 bases, with 27 bases left between them. The CDR3 covers 16 residues. The sample was also reused in another study, on T cells expressing NK-cell markers.

The sample consisted of CD4+ T cells sorted from blood. This chain connects TRBV29-1 to TRBJ2-7, with D tentatively TRBD1 (6 bases). The sequence was obtained from a woman aged 18-30 years in good health. The CDR3 loop reads CSAKPGRASGDHEQYF. The CDR3 nucleotides read TGCAGCGCCAAACCTGGGCGGGCCTCAGGGGACCACGAGCAGTACTTC.